This TCR beta chain originates from a study of Tregs in tolerant kidney transplant recipients. In regard to this clone: The antigen remains undetermined.

Germline trimming cut 5 bases from V and 4 bases from J; bases unmatched to any gene: 7. The CDR3 loop spans 16 amino acids. Looked up from germline, CDR1 is SEHNR and CDR2 is FQNEAQ (reference sequence). Study findings and constraints: Validation in larger populations is needed because few patients were studied. Biological reproducibility was not directly addressed, but technical replication error appeared minimal.

The nonmyeloablative bone marrow transplants came from related graft donors, with transient mixed chimerism. Unstimulated Tregs (CD4+CD25+CD127-) and CD4+CD25- non-Tregs were sorted from PBMCs. Profiled with immunoSEQ multiplex PCR; TCRdb holds only in-frame clones, not every one. The sample yields about 64,000 clones, about 90% seen once. Sequenced here: CD4+ T cells from blood (PBMCs), sampled 6 months after the transplant. This clonotype was obtained from a human patient who received a combined kidney and bone marrow transplant. A subset of T cells may come from the graft donor. V is TRBV7-9 and J is TRBJ2-3; 12 bases align to TRBD2. The CDR3 sequence: CASSPRTSGIPDTQYF. CDR3 in DNA: TGTGCCAGCAGCCCGCGGACTAGCGGGATCCCAGATACGCAGTATTTT.